This T cell receptor (beta chain) appears in the sequencing data of a study of blood T cells in healthy people across ages. About this clonotype itself: The antigen is not known.

Study findings and constraints: The lack of PBMC sorting stopped any conclusive naive versus antigen-experienced comparison.

The second PCR ran about 6 to 11 cycles with a sample-barcoded 5' primer and J-beta primers. MiXCR, applied by TCRdb to the 5' RACE reads, yields one record per CDR3 protein. The table lists 1.5 million to 2 million distinct CDR3 sequences, about 31% of them singletons. CDR1 MDHEN and CDR2 SYDVKM come from the germline V gene. V was pared by 7 bases and J by 0 bases, with 15 bases between. The CDR3 spans 15 residues. This chain connects TRBV28 to TRBJ1-2; D may be TRBD1 (6 bases). Material for sequencing was blood. The clonotype comes from a woman aged 25 to 45 in good health. CDR3 loop: CASTPKDSPNYGYTF. The CDR3 nucleotides read TGTGCCAGCACCCCCAAGGACAGTCCTAACTATGGCTACACCTTC.